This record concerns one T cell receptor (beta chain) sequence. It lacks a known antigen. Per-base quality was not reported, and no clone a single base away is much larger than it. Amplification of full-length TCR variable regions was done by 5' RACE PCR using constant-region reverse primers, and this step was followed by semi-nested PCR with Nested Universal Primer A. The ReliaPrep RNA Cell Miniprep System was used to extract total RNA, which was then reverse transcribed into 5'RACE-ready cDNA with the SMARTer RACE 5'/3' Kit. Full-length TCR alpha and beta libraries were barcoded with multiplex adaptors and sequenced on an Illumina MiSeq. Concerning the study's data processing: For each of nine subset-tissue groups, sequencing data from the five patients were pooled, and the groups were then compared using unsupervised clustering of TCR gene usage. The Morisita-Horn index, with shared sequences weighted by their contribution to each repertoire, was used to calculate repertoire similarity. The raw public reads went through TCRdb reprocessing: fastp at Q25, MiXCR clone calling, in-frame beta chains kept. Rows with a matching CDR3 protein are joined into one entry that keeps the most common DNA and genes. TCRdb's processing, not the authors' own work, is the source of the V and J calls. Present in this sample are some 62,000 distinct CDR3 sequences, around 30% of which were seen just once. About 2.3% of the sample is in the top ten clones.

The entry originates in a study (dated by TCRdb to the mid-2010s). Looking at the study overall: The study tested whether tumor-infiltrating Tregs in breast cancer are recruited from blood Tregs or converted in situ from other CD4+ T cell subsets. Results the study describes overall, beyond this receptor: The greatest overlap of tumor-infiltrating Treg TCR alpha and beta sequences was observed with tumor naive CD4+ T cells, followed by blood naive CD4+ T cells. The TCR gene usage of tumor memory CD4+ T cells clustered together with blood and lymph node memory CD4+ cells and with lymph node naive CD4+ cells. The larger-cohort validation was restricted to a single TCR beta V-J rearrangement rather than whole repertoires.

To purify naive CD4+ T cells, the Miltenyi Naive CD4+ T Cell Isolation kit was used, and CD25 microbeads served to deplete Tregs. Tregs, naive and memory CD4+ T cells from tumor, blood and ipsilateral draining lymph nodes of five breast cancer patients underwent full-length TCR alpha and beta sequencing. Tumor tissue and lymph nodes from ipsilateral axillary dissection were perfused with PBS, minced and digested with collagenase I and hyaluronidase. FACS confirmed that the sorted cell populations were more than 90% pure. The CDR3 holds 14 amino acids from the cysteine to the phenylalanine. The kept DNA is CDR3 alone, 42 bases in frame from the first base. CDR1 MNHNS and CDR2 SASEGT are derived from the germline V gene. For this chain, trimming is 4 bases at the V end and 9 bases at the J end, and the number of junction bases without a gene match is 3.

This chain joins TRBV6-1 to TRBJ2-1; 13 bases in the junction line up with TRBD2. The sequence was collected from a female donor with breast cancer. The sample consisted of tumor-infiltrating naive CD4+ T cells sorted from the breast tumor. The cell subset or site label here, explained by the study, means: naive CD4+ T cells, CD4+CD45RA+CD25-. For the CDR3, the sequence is CASSGTSGRSEQFF. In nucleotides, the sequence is TGTGCCAGCAGTGGGACTAGCGGGAGAAGTGAGCAGTTCTTC.